The source of this T cell receptor beta chain is a study of cytomegalovirus exposure and HLA in healthy donors. V lost 1 base and J lost 3; bases outside the gene matches: 4. CDR3 length equals 16 residues. The germline V gene encodes CDR1 LGHNA and CDR2 YNFKEQ. The primer mix had 60 Vbeta and 13 Jbeta primers. The protocol was immunoSEQ multiplex PCR, while the TCRdb copy is restricted to in-frame clones and leaves out a portion. The repertoire has around 140,000 clones, 78% of them found once; the top ten carry roughly 1.5%. This clonotype was sampled from a woman between 18 and 29 years old in good health and CMV-seronegative. The gene calls are TRBV4-2 and TRBJ2-5; 11 nucleotides line up with TRBD1. Source material: PBMCs. DNA of the CDR3: TGTGCCAGCAGCCAAGTAAGGGGACAGGGGGAAGAGACCCAGTACTTC. It yields the protein CASSQVRGQGEETQYF.